The rows below give T cell receptor beta chains drawn from one sample of a study of Graves' ophthalmopathy and Graves' hyperthyroidism. TCRdb passed the multiplex PCR reads through MiXCR, listing each CDR3 protein once. The sample records approximately 1.2 million distinct CDR3 sequences, less than 45% being singletons. Sequencing was carried out using peripheral blood or thyroid tissue (not recorded which). These receptors all come from an adult man with Graves' hyperthyroidism. Both conserved end residues are part of each CDR3. The D gene is left open where the match is weak. Clone size is not always given. Where it is, it says once, few, many or a class for expanded clones.

d_call j_call v_call clone_size cdr3_nt cdr3_aa
- TRBJ1-1 TRBV29-1 many TGCAGCGTTGAAGAGAAAGGAATGATGAACACTGAAGCTTTCTTT CSVEEKGMMNTEAFF
- TRBJ1-2 TRBV29-1 - TGCAGCGTTGAGCAATCTGGGGGTTATGGCTACACCTTC CSVEQSGGYGYTF
TRBD1 TRBJ1-2 TRBV14 - TGTGCCAGCAGCCTAGGGGACAGAATGGATGGCTACACCTTC CASSLGDRMDGYTF
- TRBJ1-2 TRBV7-2 many TGTGCCAGCAGCTTAGTCGGGGGGCGGGTAATCGGCTACACCTTC CASSLVGGRVIGYTF
- TRBJ2-7 TRBV20-1 many TGCAGTGCTAGAGTCTCCGCAAGCTACGAGCAGTACTTC CSARVSASYEQYF
TRBD1 TRBJ1-5 TRBV6-2/TRBV6-3 few TGTGCCAGCAGTTACTCTATCCACGGGACAGGGCGCTATAGCAATCAGCCCCAGCATTTT CASSYSIHGTGRYSNQPQHF
- TRBJ2-5 TRBV6-6 - TGTGCCAGCAGTTACGCAGGGTCCTCGGATTGGGAGACCCAGTACTTC CASSYAGSSDWETQYF
- TRBJ2-1 TRBV29-1 - TGCAGCGCGTCGGGCTGGGACCGCAATGAGCAGTTCTTC CSASGWDRNEQFF
- TRBJ2-6 TRBV7-2 many TGTGCCAGCAGCCCCAGGACATTGAGGTTGGGGGCCAACGTCCTGACTTTC CASSPRTLRLGANVLTF
- TRBJ2-5 TRBV20-1 - TGCAGTGCTAGAGATTTTAGCGGTAATACCCTCCAAGAGACCCAGTACTTC CSARDFSGNTLQETQYF
- TRBJ2-7 TRBV19 - TGTGCCTGGAGTAGAGCACCCTACGAGCAGTACTTC CAWSRAPYEQYF
- TRBJ2-2 TRBV30 - TGTGCCTGGAGTCTCCTTGGCGGCGGGGAGCTGTTTTTT CAWSLLGGGELFF
TRBD1 TRBJ2-5 TRBV15 few TGTGCCACCAGCAGAGTTTCGGGACAGGGGTTCCAAGAGACCCAGTACTTC CATSRVSGQGFQETQYF
TRBD1 TRBJ2-7 TRBV7-2 - TGTGCCAGCCTCCGACAGGGGCCCTACGAGCAGTACTTC CASLRQGPYEQYF
TRBD2 TRBJ2-5 TRBV20-1 few TGCAGTGCAAGGACTAGCGGGGTGGCAGATACGCAGTACTTC CSARTSGVADTQYF
TRBD2 TRBJ2-3 TRBV10-3 - TGTGCCATCAGTGAGACTAGCGGGGGGGCAGATACACAGTATTTT CAISETSGGADTQYF
TRBD1 TRBJ1-5 TRBV20-1 - TGCAGTGCTAGTTGGGACAGGGGATTTAATCAGCCCCAGCATTTT CSASWDRGFNQPQHF
- TRBJ1-5 TRBV10-3 - TGTGCCATCAGTTATCGTGAGATTGGGGGACAGCCCCAGCATTTT CAISYREIGGQPQHF
- TRBJ2-6 TRBV29-1 - TGCAGCGTTGGGGAAGGCAGGGAACGCACTGAAGCTTTC CSVGEGRERTEAF
- TRBJ2-7 TRBV7-9 - TGTGCCAGCAGCTTCGGGGGACAGATCTCCTACGAGCAGTACTTC CASSFGGQISYEQYF
TRBD2 TRBJ2-7 TRBV6-5 few TGTGCCAGCGGTAAACTAGCGGGGCAGTACTTC CASGKLAGQYF
TRBD2 TRBJ2-7 TRBV6-6 few TGTGCCAGCAGGAGAGCGGGGCGAGCCTACGAGCAGTACTTC CASRRAGRAYEQYF
TRBD1 TRBJ2-7 TRBV10-3 many TGTGCCATCGACGGCAGGGGGCCTGAGCAGTACTTC CAIDGRGPEQYF
- TRBJ1-1 TRBV11-3 - TGTGCCAGCGGCCAGACCGGACTAGGGCGAGCTTTCTTT CASGQTGLGRAFF
- TRBJ1-1 TRBV25-1 many TGTGCCAGCAGTGAATTGGGACAAAAGAACACTGAAGCTTTCTTT CASSELGQKNTEAFF
TRBD1 TRBJ2-7 TRBV20-1 many TGCAGTGCTAGAGAGAACAGGGGCATCTACGAGCAGTACTTC CSARENRGIYEQYF
- TRBJ1-1 TRBV6-5 - TGTGCCAGCAGTGAATTTATCGCTTTCTTT CASSEFIAFF
TRBD2 TRBJ2-5 TRBV29-1 many TGCAGCGCGAGGGGCGGCGGGGGAGAGACCCAGTACTTC CSARGGGGETQYF
- TRBJ1-1 TRBV10-2 many TGCGCCAGCATGTGGGCCACGAACACTGAAGCTTTCTTT CASMWATNTEAFF
- TRBJ1-1 TRBV14 many TGTGCCAGCAGCCAACGTATAGGCACTGAAGCTTTCTTT CASSQRIGTEAFF
- TRBJ2-7 TRBV12-3/TRBV12-4 - TGTGCCAGCAGCCCACATGCCGTGAGCTCCTACGAGCAGTACTTC CASSPHAVSSYEQYF
- TRBJ2-7 TRBV15 once TGTGCCACCAGCAGTTTGGGCAGGGGGGCTCCCGAGCAGTACTTC CATSSLGRGAPEQYF
- TRBJ1-5 TRBV24-1 - TGTGCCACAGGGAGCGGGGGTGCAGACGATCATCAGCCCCAGCATTTT CATGSGGADDHQPQHF
- TRBJ1-2 TRBV29-1 - TGCAGCGTTGACGGCGGGGGCTATGGCTACACCTTC CSVDGGGYGYTF
TRBD1 TRBJ2-7 TRBV10-1 few TGCGCCAGCAAAATGGGACAGGGGGGCGACGAGCAGTACTTC CASKMGQGGDEQYF
- TRBJ1-4 TRBV20-1 many TGCAGTGCTAGAGATCGGCGAGGCGGTGAAAAACTGTTTTTT CSARDRRGGEKLFF
- TRBJ1-6 TRBV6-2/TRBV6-3 - TGTGCCAGCAGTTACGAGCACCGGGCACCCCTCCACTTT CASSYEHRAPLHF
- TRBJ1-1 TRBV19 few TGTGCCAGTAGTAGTCGGCAGGGGACCACTGAAGCTTTCTTT CASSSRQGTTEAFF
- TRBJ2-7 TRBV7-2 once TGTGCCAGCAGCGTTTCGGGTGGGCCCCTCTACGAGCAGTACTTC CASSVSGGPLYEQYF
- TRBJ1-2 TRBV6-5 - TGTGCCAGCCAGGGGTCCTTAAGTGGCTATGGCTACACCTTC CASQGSLSGYGYTF
TRBD1 TRBJ1-6 TRBV29-1 many TGCAGCGTAAAACATGGGACAGGGGTCAATTCACCCCTCCACTTT CSVKHGTGVNSPLHF
- TRBJ2-6 TRBV14 many TGTGCCAGCAGCCAATCTGGGGCCAACGTCCTGACTTTC CASSQSGANVLTF
- TRBJ2-7 TRBV2 many TGTGCCAGCAGGCCTACAGGGAACGAGCAGTACTTC CASRPTGNEQYF
TRBD1 TRBJ1-6 TRBV20-1 - TGCAGTGCTGGACAGGGGTCGAACCTCCACTTT CSAGQGSNLHF
- TRBJ2-5 TRBV7-6 many TGTGCCAGCAGCTTAGGCGGGGGCAGTAAGACCCAGTACTTC CASSLGGGSKTQYF
- TRBJ1-5 TRBV7-2 many TGTGCCAGCAGCCCCCTTTTTGGTAGCAATCAGCCCCAGCATTTT CASSPLFGSNQPQHF
- TRBJ1-1 TRBV7-9 - TGTGCCAGCAGCTTTCTCCGCAGAAACACTGAAGCTTTCTTT CASSFLRRNTEAFF
- TRBJ2-5 TRBV5-6 many TGTGCCAGCGACGGGCCCAACCGGAACCAGTACTTC CASDGPNRNQYF
- TRBJ1-4 TRBV10-3 many TGTGCCATCTCGGGACGGCTTAATGAAAAACTGTTTTTT CAISGRLNEKLFF
- TRBJ1-6 TRBV14 - TGTGCCAGCAGCCAAGCCGGGAGGTCACCCCTCCACTTT CASSQAGRSPLHF
TRBD1 TRBJ1-5 TRBV15 - TGTGCCACCAGCCCGGGACAGGGAAGCCACCAGCCCCAGCATTTT CATSPGQGSHQPQHF
- TRBJ1-2 TRBV19 many TGTGCCAGTACCCCGGAGGGGGTAGGTAACTATGGCTACACCTTC CASTPEGVGNYGYTF
- TRBJ2-7 TRBV10-3 - TGTGCCATCAGAAAGTCGAGCGATACGGAGTTTTACGAGCAGTACTTC CAIRKSSDTEFYEQYF
TRBD1 TRBJ1-2 TRBV20-1 - TGCAGTGCGGATACCGGGACAGGGATTTGGTATGGCTACACCTTC CSADTGTGIWYGYTF